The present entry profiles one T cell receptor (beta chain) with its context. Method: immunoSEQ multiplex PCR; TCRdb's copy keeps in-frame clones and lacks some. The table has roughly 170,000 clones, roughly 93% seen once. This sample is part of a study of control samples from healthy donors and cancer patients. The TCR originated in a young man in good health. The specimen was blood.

This chain's CDR3 is CASSRDDRAYSNQPQHF. DNA for the CDR3: TGCGCCAGCAGCCGGGACGACAGGGCTTATAGCAATCAGCCCCAGCATTTT. This chain joins TRBV4-1 and TRBJ1-5; 7 bases agree with TRBD1. The germline V gene encodes CDR1 MGHRA and CDR2 YSYEKL. The CDR3 has 17 amino acids. V was pared by 4 bases and J by 0 bases, with 9 bases of the junction left unmatched.